A single sample gave rise to the 21 T cell receptor beta chains below, sequenced in a study of post-analysis software for immune sequencing data. Whole-study findings and limits: Relative to controls, patients had about 5 TRBV segments at higher frequency, with TRBV5-6, TRBV5-1 and TRBV20-1 among these.

Built from TCR beta cDNA, the libraries had unique molecular identifiers in them. Via MiXCR, TCRdb re-called the PCR reads, giving one row per CDR3 protein. The sample holds hundreds of thousands of distinct CDR3 sequences, roughly 50% seen once. These receptors' antigens are unknown. Sequenced input: blood. These receptors all stem from a girl between 5 and 17 years old with multiple sclerosis.

The chain combines TRBV7-2 with TRBJ2-1, with TRBD2 matching over 14 bases. CDR1 and CDR2 from the germline V gene are SGHTA and FQGNSA. The CDR3 has 16 amino acids. The J segment lost 4 bases and the V segment lost 5 bases, leaving 4 bases of the junction unmatched. CDR3 sequence: CASSVTSGGAYNEQFF. CDR3 DNA sequence: TGTGCCAGCAGCGTGACTAGCGGGGGGGCTTACAATGAGCAGTTCTTC. The variable domain in full, completed from reference TRBV7-2 and TRBJ2-1, reads GAGVSQSPSNKVTEKGKDVELRCDPISGHTALYWYRQSLGQGLEFLIYFQGNSAPDKSGLPSDRFSAERTGGSVSTLTIQRTQQEDSAVYLCASSVTSGGAYNEQFFGPGTRLTVL.

This clonotype was counted at least ten times. The chain couples TRBV7-3 to TRBJ2-7; 7 bases fit TRBD2. J gave up 2 bases and V 5 bases, and 3 bases lay outside the gene matches. Per germline, CDR1 SGHTA and CDR2 FQGTGA. The CDR3 consists of 13 residues. The CDR3 is CASSPGRAYEQYF. The CDR3 nucleotides read TGTGCCAGCAGCCCAGGGAGGGCCTACGAGCAGTACTTC.

The genes are TRBV14 and TRBJ2-7; 8 bases map to TRBD2. This CDR3 is 17 amino acids long. Trimming took 4 bases from V and 3 from J; bases not matched to a gene: 14. Germline V gene lookup returns CDR1 SGHDN and CDR2 FVKESK. CDR3: CASSRIRGSSGIYEQYF. CDR3 nucleotides: TGTGCCAGCAGCCGGATACGCGGGAGTAGCGGGATCTACGAGCAGTACTTC.

The genes are TRBV29-1 and TRBJ2-3; D possibly corresponds to TRBD2 (5 bases). The germline CDR1 and CDR2 sequences are SQVTM and ANQGSEA. CDR3 length: 13 amino acids. Trimming shortened V by 5 bases and J by 2 bases, and 11 bases separated the two germline ends. CDR3 sequence reads: CSVLSGNTDTQYF. CDR3 DNA: TGCAGCGTTCTAAGCGGAAACACAGATACGCAGTATTTT.

This clonotype showed up just a few times. The genes are TRBV20-1 and TRBJ2-1; 8 positions match TRBD1. Germline-derived CDR1 and CDR2 are DFQATT and SNEGSKA (reference sequence). This CDR3 has 13 amino acids. The CDR3, as DNA: TGCAGCCTGGGGACAGGAGATATCAATGAGCAGTTCTTC. It yields the protein CSLGTGDINEQFF.

For this clonotype: One end of the junction varies from germline; a read error may be responsible. J is TRBJ2-5 and V is TRBV25-1, with D maybe TRBD1 (6 bases). This CDR3 spans 13 amino acids. Germline V gene data show CDR1 as MGHDK and CDR2 as SYGVNS. The CDR3 DNA sequence: TGTGCCAGCAGTGGTACAGGGCAAGGGACCCAGTACTTC. Translation gives CASSGTGQGTQYF.

The rearrangement links TRBV29-1 to TRBJ1-5; D ambiguous. In germline, CDR1 is SQVTM, CDR2 ANQGSEA. The V end was cut by 3 bases, the J end by 9 bases, with 15 bases between. CDR3 length: 13 residues. The CDR3: CSVDTGSGGPQHF. CDR3 coding DNA: TGCAGCGTTGATACGGGGTCTGGCGGGCCCCAGCATTTT.

The chain links TRBV5-1 to TRBJ1-1; D unclear. The CDR3 covers 16 residues. The V and J ends lost 3 bases and 0 bases respectively, with 15 bases between them. Looked up from germline, CDR1 is SGHRS and CDR2 is YFSETQ. CDR3 bases: TGCGCCAGCAGCTCCGGATACGGAACTATGAACACTGAAGCTTTCTTT. This codes for CASSSGYGTMNTEAFF.

The chain recombines TRBV5-1 with TRBJ2-3, with 8 bases lining up with TRBD2. This CDR3 region has 17 residues. The V and J ends lost 0 bases and 5 bases, in that order; junction bases with no gene match: 11. The V gene's germline CDR1 is SGHRS and CDR2 YFSETQ. The chain's CDR3 is CASSLGPRAGDLDTQYF. The CDR3 DNA is TGCGCCAGCAGCTTGGGACCACGAGCGGGGGACCTAGATACGCAGTATTTT.

V gene TRBV11-2 combines with J gene TRBJ2-7; D remains ambiguous. Germline lookup yields CDR1 SGHAT and CDR2 FQNNGV. The CDR3 spans 13 residues. V was clipped by 6 bases and J by 7 bases, with 16 bases between them. DNA for the CDR3: TGTGCCAGCAGAGGTGGCTCCTACAATGAGCAGTACTTC. The encoded protein is CASRGGSYNEQYF.

The chain recombines TRBV29-1 with TRBJ2-3; D call uncertain. Between the trimmed V and J ends, which lost 4 bases and 4 bases, there was a span of 6 bases. Germline V lookup: CDR1 SQVTM, CDR2 ANQGSEA. The CDR3 loop spans 11 amino acids. As DNA, the CDR3 is TGCAGCGTTGTAGTTCCAGATACGCAGTATTTT. It yields the protein CSVVVPDTQYF.

In its sample, this clonotype was seen a few times. The chain is built from TRBV2 and TRBJ2-7; D perhaps matches TRBD1 (6 bases). Germline V lookup: CDR1 SNHLY, CDR2 FYNNEI. CDR3 length: 15 amino acids. V was shortened by 7 bases and J by 6 bases, with 22 bases between the two germline ends. The CDR3 is CASNRIGQGTSEQYF. The CDR3 DNA reads TGTGCCAGCAACCGAATAGGGCAGGGGACCTCCGAGCAGTACTTC.

This rearrangement joins TRBV7-2 to TRBJ2-7; 7 bases fit TRBD2. The CDR3 is made up of 15 amino acids. The germline CDR1 and CDR2 sequences are SGHTA and FQGNSA. V lost 3 bases, J lost 4 bases, and 9 bases stayed unmatched. Here the CDR3 reads CASSFQRGRGYEQYF. For the CDR3, the DNA is TGTGCCAGCAGCTTCCAGCGGGGCCGAGGGTACGAGCAGTACTTC.

This chain connects TRBV3-1 to TRBJ1-1; a weak D match, TRBD1 (5 bases). The germline CDR1 and CDR2 sequences are LGHDT and YNNKEL (reference sequence). CDR3 length equals 15 residues. V was shortened by 2 bases and J by 0 bases, with 10 bases between the two germline ends. The CDR3 coding sequence is TGTGCCAGCAGCCAAATCCCGGGGCTGAACACTGAAGCTTTCTTT. Protein sequence: CASSQIPGLNTEAFF.

This chain uses TRBV20-1 with TRBJ2-1; possibly TRBD1 for D (6 bases). Per germline, CDR1 DFQATT and CDR2 SNEGSKA (reference sequence). The V and J ends lost 7 bases and 3 bases respectively, with 16 bases between them. This CDR3 contains 14 residues. The CDR3 loop is CSGSRGAIYNEQFF. The CDR3 nucleotides read TGCAGTGGTTCCAGGGGAGCGATCTACAATGAGCAGTTCTTC.

The genes are TRBV20-1 and TRBJ2-4; the D gene is possibly TRBD2 (5 bases). Trimming cost V 3 bases and J 8 bases, with 14 bases left between them. This CDR3 is 13 amino acids long. Germline V gene lookup returns CDR1 DFQATT and CDR2 SNEGSKA (reference sequence). The CDR3 loop reads CSAREDVRDIQYF. DNA of the CDR3: TGCAGTGCTAGGGAGGATGTCCGTGACATTCAGTACTTC.

The chain employs TRBV9 and TRBJ2-3, with 10 bases that match TRBD2. This CDR3 has 16 residues. V lost 6 bases and J lost 2; bases outside the gene matches: 9. Germline loops: CDR1 SGDLS, CDR2 YYNGEE. The CDR3 region is CASNGSGGLPTDTQYF. The CDR3 DNA reads as TGTGCCAGCAACGGTAGCGGGGGGCTCCCCACAGATACGCAGTATTTT.

This rearrangement joins TRBV4-1 to TRBJ2-4; D perhaps matches TRBD1 (7 bases). The J call could be wrong; TRBJ2-7 is a better fit for the DNA end. The CDR3 runs to 14 residues. The germline gives CDR1 MGHRA, CDR2 YSYEKL. This CDR3 reads CASSLLGQRDEQYF. The CDR3 DNA reads TGCGCCAGCAGCCTTTTGGGACAGCGGGACGAGCAGTACTTC.

This clonotype appeared a few times. This chain connects TRBV7-2 to TRBJ1-2; no reliable D call. Trimming shortened V by 6 bases and J by 2 bases, and 13 bases separated the two germline ends. CDR1 and CDR2 from the germline V gene are SGHTA and FQGNSA. CDR3 size: 14 residues. The CDR3 here is CASSLYTLNYGYTF. CDR3 nucleotide sequence: TGTGCCAGCAGTCTATACACCCTAAACTATGGCTACACCTTC.

A few counts support this clonotype. This sequence joins TRBV6-5 and TRBJ2-5; TRBD2 aligns across 9 bases. Germline CDR1 is MNHEY and CDR2 is SVGAGI. After removal of 0 bases from V and 4 bases from J, the junction contained 15 bases not matched to a gene. The CDR3 spans 19 residues. The CDR3 nucleotides are TGTGCCAGCAGTTACTCGAACCGTGTTGGTAGCGGGGGAGGAGAGACCCAGTACTTC. It yields the protein CASSYSNRVGSGGGETQYF.

The chain couples TRBV12-3 or TRBV12-4 to TRBJ2-7; 7 bases align to TRBD1. This CDR3 comprises 16 residues. V lost 7 bases, J lost 1 base, and 13 bases stayed unmatched. The CDR3 DNA follows: TGTGCCAGCACCGAGACAGGGACCTCCCGTTCCTACGAGCAGTACTTC. Its translation: CASTETGTSRSYEQYF.